The clone carrying this T cell receptor (beta chain) was seen once. Its antigen remains unknown. Primers for the PCR totalled 60 Vbeta and 13 Jbeta. The protocol was immunoSEQ multiplex PCR, while the TCRdb copy is restricted to in-frame clones and leaves out a portion. The sample carries some 150,000 clones, roughly 81% recorded once. Germline V CDR1 and CDR2: SGHTA, FQGNSA. Trimming shortened V by 3 bases and J by 10 bases, and 6 bases separated the two germline ends. This CDR3 comprises 10 residues. The sample belongs to a study of cytomegalovirus exposure and HLA in healthy donors. Study findings and constraints: The presence/absence work took it that sequencing depth was about the same across donors.

Everyone who donated was a healthy bone marrow donor. The material sequenced was PBMCs. The receptor was isolated from a female donor in good health and CMV-seronegative. The chain combines TRBV7-2 with TRBJ1-1; D is unresolved. The CDR3 protein is CASSFNRAFF. Here the CDR3 DNA reads TGTGCCAGCAGCTTTAATAGAGCTTTCTTT.